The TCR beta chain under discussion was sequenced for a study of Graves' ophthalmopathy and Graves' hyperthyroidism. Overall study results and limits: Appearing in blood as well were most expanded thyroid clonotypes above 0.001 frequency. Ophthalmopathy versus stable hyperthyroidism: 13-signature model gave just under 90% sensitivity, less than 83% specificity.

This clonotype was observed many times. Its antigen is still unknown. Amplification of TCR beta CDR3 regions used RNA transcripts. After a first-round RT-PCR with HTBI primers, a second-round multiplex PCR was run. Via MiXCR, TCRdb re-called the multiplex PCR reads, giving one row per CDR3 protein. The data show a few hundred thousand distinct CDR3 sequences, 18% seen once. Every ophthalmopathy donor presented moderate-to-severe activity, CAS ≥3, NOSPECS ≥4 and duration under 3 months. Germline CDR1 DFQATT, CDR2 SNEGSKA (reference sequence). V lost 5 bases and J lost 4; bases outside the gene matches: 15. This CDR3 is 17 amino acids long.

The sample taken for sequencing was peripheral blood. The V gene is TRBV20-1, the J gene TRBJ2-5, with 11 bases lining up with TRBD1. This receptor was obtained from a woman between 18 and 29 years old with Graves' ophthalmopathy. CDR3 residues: CSAEGKDRGRSVETQYF. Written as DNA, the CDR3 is TGCAGTGCTGAGGGAAAGGACAGGGGGCGATCGGTAGAGACCCAGTACTTC.